This TCR beta chain was sequenced for a study of shared clonotypes between healthy human individuals. Study at large: Each donor had three CD4 naive, three CD4 memory, two CD8 naive and one CD8 memory plate.

V dropped 1 base and J dropped 10 bases, with 9 bases sitting between them. Germline V CDR1 and CDR2: SGHRS, YFSETQ. This CDR3 comprises 12 residues. Some 30,000 T cell genomes (approximately 0.2 ug DNA) went into each sorted-subset replicate. The method was immunoSEQ multiplex PCR; TCRdb's version includes in-frame clones alone and lacks a portion of them. The profile shows some 1 million clones, approximately 68% of them singletons. Among the donors, all were Caucasian adults who lived in Nashville, Tennessee. The investigators split CD4+ cells into a CD45RA+ naive subset and a CD45RA-negative memory subset.

This chain uses TRBV5-1 with TRBJ2-1, with TRBD1 as a possible D gene (6 bases). Sequencing used memory CD4+ T cells sorted from blood. The subset here: CD45RA-negative fraction. This receptor was obtained from a man between 18 and 29 years old in good health. The DNA of the CDR3 is TGCGCCAGCAGCTTGACACAGGGAGAGCAGTTCTTC. Translated, it gives CASSLTQGEQFF. The complete variable domain, with remaining parts taken from reference TRBV5-1 and TRBJ2-1, reads KAGVTQTPRYLIKTRGQQVTLSCSPISGHRSVSWYQQTPGQGLQFLFEYFSETQRNKGNFPGRFSGRQFSNSRSEMNVSTLELGDSALYLCASSLTQGEQFFGPGTRLTVL.